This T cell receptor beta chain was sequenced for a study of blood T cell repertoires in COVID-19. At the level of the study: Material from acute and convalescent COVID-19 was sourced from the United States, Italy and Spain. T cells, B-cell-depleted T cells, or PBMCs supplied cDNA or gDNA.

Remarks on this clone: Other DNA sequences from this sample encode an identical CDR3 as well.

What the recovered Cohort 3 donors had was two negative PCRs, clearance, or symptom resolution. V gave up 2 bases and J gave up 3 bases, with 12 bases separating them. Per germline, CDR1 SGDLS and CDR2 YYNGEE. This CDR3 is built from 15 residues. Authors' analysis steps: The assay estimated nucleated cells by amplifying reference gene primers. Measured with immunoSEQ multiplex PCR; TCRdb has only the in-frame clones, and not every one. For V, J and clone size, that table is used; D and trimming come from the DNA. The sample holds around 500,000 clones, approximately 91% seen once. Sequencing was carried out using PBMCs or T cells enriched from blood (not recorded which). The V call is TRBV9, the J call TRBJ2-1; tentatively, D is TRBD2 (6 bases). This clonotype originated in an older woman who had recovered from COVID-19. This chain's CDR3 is CASSVVSGGYNEQFF. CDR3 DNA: TGTGCCAGCAGCGTTGTTAGCGGAGGCTACAATGAGCAGTTCTTC.